These T cell receptor beta chains were read from a single sample in a study of T cells in localized non-small cell lung cancer. Profiling relied on immunoSEQ multiplex PCR, and the TCRdb table lists in-frame clones only, not all of them. The table records fewer than 4,500 clones, around 21% of them present only once. Sequenced here: lung tumor tissue, sampled before any cancer treatment. Every receptor here comes from a female donor at least 60 years old with stage II lung adenocarcinoma. Both conserved end residues are part of each CDR3. The D gene is left open where the match is weak. Rows give clone size only sometimes, using once, few, many, or a class for an expanded clone.

clone size: many; V gene: TRBV11-3; J gene: TRBJ2-5; D gene: TRBD1; CDR3 protein: CASSWTGPAETQYF; CDR3 DNA: TGTGCCAGCAGCTGGACAGGCCCTGCAGAGACCCAGTACTTC
clone size: few; V gene: TRBV11-3; J gene: TRBJ2-7; D gene: -; CDR3 protein: CASSSQGENYEQYF; CDR3 DNA: TGTGCCAGCAGTTCCCAGGGAGAGAACTACGAGCAGTACTTC
clone size: -; V gene: TRBV18; J gene: TRBJ1-5; D gene: TRBD1; CDR3 protein: CASSPRTGEVQPQHF; CDR3 DNA: TGTGCCAGCTCACCAAGGACAGGGGAGGTTCAGCCCCAGCATTTT
clone size: -; V gene: TRBV11-3; J gene: TRBJ1-2; D gene: -; CDR3 protein: CASSLGTGFYGYTF; CDR3 DNA: TGTGCCAGCAGCTTAGGAACTGGGTTCTATGGCTACACCTTC
clone size: few; V gene: TRBV2; J gene: TRBJ2-1; D gene: -; CDR3 protein: CASSPPGPGDYNEQFF; CDR3 DNA: TGTGCCAGCAGCCCTCCGGGACCCGGGGACTACAATGAGCAGTTCTTC
clone size: -; V gene: TRBV6-8; J gene: TRBJ2-2; D gene: TRBD2; CDR3 protein: CATNGGTGELFF; CDR3 DNA: TGTGCCACCAACGGGGGGACCGGGGAGCTGTTTTTT
clone size: few; V gene: TRBV28; J gene: TRBJ1-5; D gene: -; CDR3 protein: CASSNPGYGQPQHF; CDR3 DNA: TGTGCCAGCAGTAACCCCGGGTACGGGCAGCCCCAGCATTTT
clone size: -; V gene: TRBV9; J gene: TRBJ1-2; D gene: TRBD1; CDR3 protein: CASSTPTGYAGYGYTF; CDR3 DNA: TGTGCCAGCAGCACACCGACAGGGTATGCGGGCTATGGCTACACCTTC
clone size: few; V gene: TRBV6-8; J gene: TRBJ1-1; D gene: -; CDR3 protein: CASSYFDRNTEAFF; CDR3 DNA: TGTGCCAGCAGTTACTTTGACAGGAACACTGAAGCTTTCTTT
clone size: few; V gene: TRBV28; J gene: TRBJ2-7; D gene: -; CDR3 protein: CARGFFDLGRDSYEQYF; CDR3 DNA: TGTGCCAGGGGTTTTTTCGACTTGGGACGGGACTCCTACGAGCAGTACTTC
clone size: -; V gene: TRBV28; J gene: TRBJ1-2; D gene: -; CDR3 protein: CASSNRGRGGYTF; CDR3 DNA: TGTGCCAGCAGCAATAGGGGGAGAGGAGGCTACACCTTC
clone size: -; V gene: TRBV15; J gene: TRBJ1-2; D gene: -; CDR3 protein: CATSRELGQKYGYTF; CDR3 DNA: TGTGCCACCAGCAGAGAATTAGGACAGAAGTATGGCTACACCTTC
clone size: medium-sized; V gene: TRBV28; J gene: TRBJ1-4; D gene: TRBD1; CDR3 protein: CASSRDRGDEKLFF; CDR3 DNA: TGTGCCAGCAGTCGGGACAGGGGCGATGAAAAACTGTTTTTT
clone size: few; V gene: TRBV6-8; J gene: TRBJ2-7; D gene: -; CDR3 protein: CASSYSTGPGYEQYF; CDR3 DNA: TGTGCCAGCAGTTACTCGACGGGGCCAGGATACGAGCAGTACTTC
clone size: large; V gene: TRBV11-3; J gene: TRBJ2-2; D gene: -; CDR3 protein: CASSLGGGGTGELFF; CDR3 DNA: TGTGCCAGCAGCTTGGGAGGGGGCGGCACCGGGGAGCTGTTTTTT
clone size: -; V gene: TRBV10-2; J gene: TRBJ2-7; D gene: -; CDR3 protein: CASNPGPRAYEQYF; CDR3 DNA: TGCGCCAGCAACCCGGGACCCCGGGCGTACGAGCAGTACTTC
clone size: large; V gene: TRBV12-2; J gene: TRBJ1-1; D gene: -; CDR3 protein: CAAVRDREWNTEAFF; CDR3 DNA: TGTGCGGCCGTGAGGGACAGGGAGTGGAACACTGAAGCTTTCTTT
clone size: -; V gene: TRBV14; J gene: TRBJ2-3; D gene: TRBD2; CDR3 protein: CASSLLPPGLAGETDTQYF; CDR3 DNA: TGTGCCAGCAGCCTCCTACCGCCGGGACTAGCGGGAGAGACAGATACGCAGTATTTT
clone size: -; V gene: TRBV28; J gene: TRBJ2-1; D gene: TRBD2; CDR3 protein: CASIPLGTSGRNEQFF; CDR3 DNA: TGTGCCAGCATCCCCCTGGGGACTAGCGGGAGGAATGAGCAGTTCTTC
clone size: -; V gene: TRBV28; J gene: TRBJ1-5; D gene: TRBD1; CDR3 protein: CASSLVTDRGSSNQPQHF; CDR3 DNA: TGTGCCAGCAGTTTAGTTACCGACAGGGGAAGTAGCAATCAGCCCCAGCATTTT
clone size: -; V gene: TRBV9; J gene: TRBJ2-5; D gene: -; CDR3 protein: CASSVGSAKQTQYF; CDR3 DNA: TGTGCCAGCAGCGTAGGTTCGGCGAAGCAGACCCAGTACTTC
clone size: few; V gene: TRBV5-1; J gene: TRBJ2-1; D gene: -; CDR3 protein: CASSPTGYSYNEQFF; CDR3 DNA: TGCGCCAGCAGCCCGACCGGATACTCCTACAATGAGCAGTTCTTC
clone size: medium-sized; V gene: TRBV11-3; J gene: TRBJ2-5; D gene: TRBD2; CDR3 protein: CASGTSGRAGETQYF; CDR3 DNA: TGTGCCAGCGGGACTAGCGGGAGGGCCGGGGAGACCCAGTACTTC
clone size: once; V gene: TRBV28; J gene: TRBJ1-2; D gene: -; CDR3 protein: CASSPPGPGYTF; CDR3 DNA: TGTGCCAGCAGCCCTCCCGGGCCGGGCTACACCTTC
clone size: many; V gene: TRBV11-3; J gene: TRBJ1-1; D gene: -; CDR3 protein: CASSLDGTNTEAFF; CDR3 DNA: TGTGCCAGCAGCTTGGACGGGACGAACACTGAAGCTTTCTTT
clone size: -; V gene: TRBV11-3; J gene: TRBJ2-7; D gene: TRBD2; CDR3 protein: CASSLGAGGVTSYEQYF; CDR3 DNA: TGTGCCAGCAGCTTAGGAGCGGGAGGCGTCACCTCCTACGAGCAGTACTTC
clone size: medium-sized; V gene: TRBV11-3; J gene: TRBJ2-3; D gene: -; CDR3 protein: CASSLLGFTDTQYF; CDR3 DNA: TGTGCCAGCAGCTTGTTGGGATTCACAGATACGCAGTATTTT
clone size: -; V gene: TRBV6-8; J gene: TRBJ1-6; D gene: TRBD1; CDR3 protein: CAITGDTHSPLHF; CDR3 DNA: TGTGCCATCACAGGGGACACCCATTCACCCCTCCACTTT
clone size: medium-sized; V gene: TRBV6-8; J gene: TRBJ2-7; D gene: TRBD1; CDR3 protein: CASSSGTGVDSPHF; CDR3 DNA: TGTGCCAGCAGTTCCGGGACAGGGGTCGACAGCCCGCACTTC
clone size: few; V gene: TRBV28; J gene: TRBJ2-5; D gene: -; CDR3 protein: CASRAASAKTQYF; CDR3 DNA: TGTGCCAGCAGAGCGGCCTCGGCAAAGACCCAGTACTTC
clone size: -; V gene: TRBV19; J gene: TRBJ2-1; D gene: -; CDR3 protein: CASSPPAINEQFF; CDR3 DNA: TGTGCCAGTAGCCCGCCGGCGATCAATGAGCAGTTCTTC
clone size: -; V gene: TRBV11-3; J gene: TRBJ2-7; D gene: TRBD2; CDR3 protein: CASSSPSGRTSSYEQYF; CDR3 DNA: TGTGCCAGCAGCTCACCTAGCGGGAGGACAAGCTCCTACGAGCAGTACTTC
clone size: once; V gene: TRBV15; J gene: TRBJ1-5; D gene: -; CDR3 protein: CATSRQVYSNQPQHF; CDR3 DNA: TGTGCCACCAGCCGCCAGGTGTATAGCAATCAGCCCCAGCATTTT
clone size: few; V gene: TRBV6-8; J gene: TRBJ1-5; D gene: -; CDR3 protein: CAISREGNQPQHF; CDR3 DNA: TGTGCCATCTCCCGGGAGGGCAATCAGCCCCAGCATTTT
clone size: -; V gene: TRBV6-8; J gene: TRBJ2-4; D gene: -; CDR3 protein: CASIPGTDLNIQYF; CDR3 DNA: TGTGCCAGCATCCCCGGGACTGATCTAAACATTCAGTACTTC
clone size: -; V gene: TRBV28; J gene: TRBJ1-1; D gene: TRBD1; CDR3 protein: CASSLRGLNTEAFF; CDR3 DNA: TGTGCCAGCAGTTTAAGGGGGCTGAACACTGAAGCTTTCTTT
clone size: -; V gene: TRBV30; J gene: TRBJ2-1; D gene: -; CDR3 protein: CAWTGDTLLSNEQFF; CDR3 DNA: TGTGCCTGGACCGGGGATACGCTACTTAGCAATGAGCAGTTCTTC
clone size: -; V gene: TRBV11-3; J gene: TRBJ2-1; D gene: TRBD1; CDR3 protein: CASSSRVDRADEQFF; CDR3 DNA: TGTGCCAGCAGCTCCCGGGTGGACAGGGCGGATGAGCAGTTCTTC
clone size: -; V gene: TRBV15; J gene: TRBJ2-1; D gene: TRBD1; CDR3 protein: CATSGWGRGTYNEQFF; CDR3 DNA: TGTGCCACCAGCGGATGGGGCAGGGGGACCTACAATGAGCAGTTCTTC
clone size: -; V gene: TRBV5-1; J gene: TRBJ2-7; D gene: TRBD1; CDR3 protein: CASSFATGGDEQYF; CDR3 DNA: TGCGCCAGCAGCTTCGCGACAGGGGGGGACGAGCAGTACTTC
clone size: -; V gene: TRBV28; J gene: TRBJ2-7; D gene: -; CDR3 protein: CASSSVRGLSITYEQYF; CDR3 DNA: TGTGCCAGCAGTTCGGTCCGGGGACTCTCCATTACCTACGAGCAGTACTTC
clone size: -; V gene: TRBV30; J gene: TRBJ2-1; D gene: TRBD1; CDR3 protein: CAWRRTGGRNEQFF; CDR3 DNA: TGTGCCTGGAGAAGGACAGGGGGTAGGAATGAGCAGTTCTTC
clone size: few; V gene: TRBV11-3; J gene: TRBJ1-2; D gene: -; CDR3 protein: CASTNTATALSGYTF; CDR3 DNA: TGTGCCAGCACCAACACAGCGACCGCCCTCTCTGGCTACACCTTC
clone size: many; V gene: TRBV11-3; J gene: TRBJ2-3; D gene: -; CDR3 protein: CASSLGLGERADTQYF; CDR3 DNA: TGTGCCAGCAGCCTTGGACTCGGGGAGAGGGCAGATACGCAGTATTTT
clone size: -; V gene: TRBV6-8; J gene: TRBJ1-2; D gene: -; CDR3 protein: CASSYSRPGNYGYTF; CDR3 DNA: TGTGCCAGCAGTTACTCGAGGCCGGGAAACTATGGCTACACCTTC
clone size: medium-sized; V gene: TRBV25-1; J gene: TRBJ2-7; D gene: TRBD1; CDR3 protein: CASSDTTGGIEQYF; CDR3 DNA: TGTGCCAGCAGTGACACGACAGGGGGCATAGAGCAGTACTTC
clone size: few; V gene: TRBV11-3; J gene: TRBJ2-2; D gene: -; CDR3 protein: CASSFPTGTGELFF; CDR3 DNA: TGTGCCAGCAGCTTCCCCACGGGGACCGGGGAGCTGTTTTTT
clone size: medium-sized; V gene: TRBV11-3; J gene: TRBJ1-2; D gene: -; CDR3 protein: CASSLTAANYGYTF; CDR3 DNA: TGTGCCAGCAGCTTAACGGCAGCCAACTATGGCTACACCTTC
clone size: -; V gene: TRBV11-3; J gene: TRBJ2-7; D gene: -; CDR3 protein: CASSYRGPPYEQYF; CDR3 DNA: TGTGCCAGCAGCTATAGAGGTCCTCCCTACGAGCAGTACTTC
clone size: -; V gene: TRBV18; J gene: TRBJ1-2; D gene: -; CDR3 protein: CASSPNREHGYTF; CDR3 DNA: TGTGCCAGCTCACCAAATAGGGAACATGGCTACACCTTC
clone size: -; V gene: TRBV4-1; J gene: TRBJ2-1; D gene: -; CDR3 protein: CASSQLTLESPTNEQFF; CDR3 DNA: TGCGCCAGCAGCCAGCTAACCCTAGAATCGCCCACCAATGAGCAGTTCTTC
clone size: -; V gene: TRBV28; J gene: TRBJ2-1; D gene: -; CDR3 protein: CASGGAESSYNEQFF; CDR3 DNA: TGTGCCAGCGGGGGGGCTGAGAGCTCCTACAATGAGCAGTTCTTC